The clone carrying this T cell receptor beta chain was seen many times. What it recognizes is unknown. This sample was taken from a study of blood T cells in healthy people across ages. Study findings and constraints: Diversity estimates from one million T cells were considered underestimates.

The V and J ends lost 2 bases and 2 bases, in that order; junction bases with no gene match: 4. The CDR3 is 15 residues long. The germline V gene encodes CDR1 LGHNA and CDR2 YSLEER. With a J-beta primer mix and a sample-barcoded 5' primer, a second PCR ran 7 to 11 cycles. A single record per CDR3 protein comes from TCRdb applying MiXCR to the 5' RACE reads. Of some 790,000 distinct CDR3 sequences in the sample, about 28% were seen once. The chain couples TRBV4-3 to TRBJ2-3; 7 bases map to TRBD1. This TCR was sampled from a woman of 80 years or more in good health. The material sequenced was blood. CDR3 nucleotide sequence: TGCGCCAGCAGCCAAACAGGGGCCGTCACAGATACGCAGTATTTT. Translation: CASSQTGAVTDTQYF.